This T cell receptor (beta chain) was sequenced in a study of blood T cell dynamics during melanoma immunotherapy. As for the study in general: Standard first-line treatment here was pembrolizumab or nivolumab plus ipilimumab in metastatic melanoma.

The assay was immunoSEQ multiplex PCR, and TCRdb's table has in-frame clones only and misses some. The sample lists about 15,000 clones, around nine tenths seen once, with about 0.85% in the top ten. In the case of this clone: Its antigen is undetermined.

Broader study findings: Unlike progressors, later disease-control patients had W3 repertoires gaining clonality or diversity.

Trimming cost V 5 bases and J 4 bases; bases outside gene matches: 4. This CDR3 is built from 14 residues. Germline CDR1 is MDHEN and CDR2 is SYDVKM. Time point indicated: week 3, after first cycle of checkpoint inhibitor. Samples come from before therapy and from week 3 after the first blockade cycle. Source: blood, taken from a patient treated with checkpoint blockade. The receptor's source is a human donor with melanoma. This chain joins TRBV28 and TRBJ1-5, with 8 bases fitting TRBD1. For the CDR3, the DNA is TGTGCCAGCAGTACCCAGGGGGCTAATCAGCCCCAGCATTTT. As protein: CASSTQGANQPQHF.